This T cell receptor (beta chain) was identified in a study of T cells in Graves' hyperthyroidism and ophthalmopathy. Looking at the study overall: Blood from the periphery was taken at initial diagnosis, before any treatment. Broader study findings: Most thyroid clonotypes expanded above 0.001 appeared in blood too.

The study left out patients who had uncontrolled infection, other autoimmune disease, pregnancy or lactation. Diagnosing involved the use of clinical symptoms, serum thyroxine and TRAb, thyroid ultrasound and orbital computed tomography. Germline V gene lookup returns CDR1 KGHSH and CDR2 LQKENI. CDR3 length: 16 amino acids. Losses at the gene ends were 1 base for V and 2 bases for J; bases not matched to a gene: 6. A word on this clonotype: As yet, its antigen is unknown.

RNA transcripts yielded amplified TCR beta CDR3 regions. Carried out on the TCR CDR3, a first-round RT-PCR used the HTBI primer set. TCRdb independently ran MiXCR on the multiplex PCR reads; one entry per CDR3 protein. The repertoire has 600,000 to 650,000 distinct CDR3 sequences, less than 25% of them found once; the top ten carry around a third. The sequence came from a man younger than 45 with Graves' ophthalmopathy. Sequencing input: blood. V and J are TRBV18 and TRBJ2-3, with TRBD2 matching 7 bases. CDR3 in amino acids: CASSPRASGITDTQYF. The CDR3, as DNA: TGTGCCAGCTCACCACGGGCTAGCGGAATCACAGATACGCAGTATTTT.